The 26 T cell receptor beta chains in this list originate from one sample, sequenced in a study of cytomegalovirus exposure and HLA in healthy donors. The study ran its PCR with 60 Vbeta and 13 Jbeta primers. The protocol was immunoSEQ multiplex PCR, while the TCRdb copy is restricted to in-frame clones and leaves out a portion. The top ten hold about 13% of the sample, which has 100,000 to 150,000 clones, about 70% seen once. Sequencing used PBMCs. These receptors all come from a woman aged 55 to 70 in good health and CMV-seropositive.

This chain joins TRBV5-4 and TRBJ1-2; a weak D match, TRBD1 (6 bases). This CDR3 is 13 amino acids long. Germline CDR1 is SGHNT and CDR2 is YYREEE (reference sequence). V was pared by 3 bases and J by 2 bases, with 8 bases between. The CDR3 reads CASSSTGNYGYTF. As DNA, the CDR3 is TGTGCCAGCAGCTCCACAGGGAACTATGGCTACACCTTC.

The V call is TRBV27, the J call TRBJ1-2, with 7 bases fitting TRBD1. CDR1 is MNHEY, CDR2 SMNVEV, per germline (reference sequence). The CDR3 consists of 14 residues. The V segment lost 4 bases and the J segment 4 bases; nucleotides outside the gene matches: 6. The CDR3 region is CASSSQGGAYGYTF. The CDR3 DNA follows: TGTGCCAGCAGTTCTCAGGGGGGCGCCTATGGCTACACCTTC.

In its sample, this clone was seen once. This rearrangement joins TRBV4-2 to TRBJ1-1; 9 nucleotides match TRBD1. Trimming removed 4 bases from V and 5 bases from J; junction bases left unmatched: 5. The CDR3 has 14 residues. The germline V gene has CDR1 LGHNA and CDR2 YNFKEQ. The CDR3 coding sequence is TGTGCCAGCAGCCTCTGGACAGGGGAGACTGAAGCTTTCTTT. This translates into CASSLWTGETEAFF.

V usage is TRBV11-1 and J usage is TRBJ1-1; maybe TRBD1 (6 bases). CDR1 and CDR2 (germline): SGHAT, FQDESV (reference sequence). The ends were cut back, 1 base at V and 0 bases at J, with 9 bases in the middle. This CDR3 spans 15 amino acids. Here the CDR3 DNA reads TGTGCCAGCAGCTTAGTGAGGGGGATGAACACTGAAGCTTTCTTT. It translates to CASSLVRGMNTEAFF. Full variable domain (missing parts from reference TRBV11-1 and TRBJ1-1): EAEVAQSPRYKITEKSQAVAFWCDPISGHATLYWYRQILGQGPELLVQFQDESVVDDSQLPKDRFSAERLKGVDSTLKIQPAELGDSAMYLCASSLVRGMNTEAFFGQGTRLTVV.

The V gene is TRBV19, the J gene TRBJ2-6; D gene ambiguous. The germline V gene encodes CDR1 LNHDA and CDR2 SQIVND (reference sequence). V dropped 8 bases and J dropped 0 bases, with 8 bases sitting between them. The CDR3 extends over 14 amino acids. CDR3 sequence: CASGELSGANVLTF. The CDR3 DNA reads as TGTGCCAGTGGAGAACTCTCTGGGGCCAACGTCCTGACTTTC.

The chain carries TRBV5-6 and TRBJ2-7; D gene uncertain. Germline V gene sequence: CDR1 SGHDT, CDR2 YYEEEE. The CDR3 covers 12 residues. V lost 4 bases and J 12 bases, leaving 17 bases between the germline ends. DNA for the CDR3: TGTGCCAGCAGCCGGAGAAGCCCAGAATGGTACTTC. Translated: CASSRRSPEWYF.

The V gene is TRBV5-4, the J gene TRBJ1-4; weak D call: TRBD1 (6 bases). CDR1 is SGHNT and CDR2 is YYREEE in the germline V gene (reference sequence). V gave up 3 bases and J gave up 8 bases, with 14 bases separating them. The CDR3 loop spans 14 amino acids. CDR3 sequence: CASSSGRGNEKLFF. CDR3 DNA: TGTGCCAGCAGCTCAGGCAGGGGCAACGAAAAACTGTTTTTT. The whole variable domain, remainder taken from reference TRBV5-4 and TRBJ1-4, is ETGVTQSPTHLIKTRGQQVTLRCSSQSGHNTVSWYQQALGQGPQFIFQYYREEENGRGNFPPRFSGLQFPNYSSELNVNALELDDSALYLCASSSGRGNEKLFFGSGTQLSVL.

In its sample, this clone was seen a few times. The chain uses TRBV27 and TRBJ2-7; 9 positions agree with TRBD1. Germline loops: CDR1 MNHEY, CDR2 SMNVEV (reference sequence). J gave up 3 bases and V 5 bases, and 11 bases lay outside the gene matches. This CDR3 contains 16 residues. The CDR3 DNA follows: TGTGCCAGCAGTCCCAGGACAGGGGAGGGATACTACGAGCAGTACTTC. Its translation is CASSPRTGEGYYEQYF.

This clone appeared a few times. This chain connects TRBV4-2 to TRBJ1-4; 11 bases are a match to TRBD1. V shed 1 base and J 4 bases; nucleotides not matched to a gene: 5. Looked up from germline, CDR1 is LGHNA and CDR2 is YNFKEQ. This CDR3 has 17 amino acids. CDR3 residues: CASSQGDRGSSNEKLFF. In DNA, the CDR3 is TGTGCCAGCAGCCAAGGGGACAGGGGGTCGAGTAATGAAAAACTGTTTTTT.

The rearrangement uses TRBV13 and TRBJ2-1; 10 bases are shared with TRBD2. Germline V CDR1 and CDR2: PRHDT, FYEKMQ (reference sequence). The trim removed 4 bases at V and 7 bases at J, leaving 7 bases unmatched. This CDR3 spans 15 amino acids. CDR3 nucleotide sequence: TGTGCCAGCAGCTCCTCACCAGCGGGGGGGAATGAGCAGTTCTTC. This encodes CASSSSPAGGNEQFF.

The rearrangement links TRBV11-2 to TRBJ1-1; the D is unclear. CDR3 length: 13 amino acids. V lost 3 bases and J 1 base, leaving 6 bases between the germline ends. Germline values: CDR1 SGHAT, CDR2 FQNNGV. The CDR3 sequence: CASSFPGNTEAFF. In DNA, the CDR3 is TGTGCCAGCAGCTTCCCAGGGAACACTGAAGCTTTCTTT.

The table lists this clone with a few counts. The chain carries TRBV30 and TRBJ1-2; weak D call: TRBD1 (5 bases). Germline V gene data show CDR1 as GTSNPN and CDR2 as SVGIG (reference sequence). Trimming removed 3 bases from V and 5 bases from J, with 19 bases in between. This CDR3 has 15 residues. CDR3 sequence: CAWSDRRRGLYGYTF. The CDR3 DNA is TGTGCCTGGAGCGATCGCCGCCGGGGGTTATATGGCTACACCTTC. Supplemented by reference TRBV30 and TRBJ1-2, the full variable domain reads SQTIHQWPATLVQPVGSPLSLECTVEGTSNPNLYWYRQAAGRGLQLLFYSVGIGQISSEVPQNLSASRPQDRQFILSSKKLLLSDSGFYLCAWSDRRRGLYGYTFGSGTRLTVV.

This clone has only one observation. The chain uses TRBV4-3 and TRBJ2-3; TRBD1 matches 9 bases. The V gene's germline CDR1 is LGHNA and CDR2 YSLEER. Unmatched junction bases numbered 12, after V lost 0 bases and J lost 8 bases. CDR3 length equals 17 residues. Here the CDR3 DNA reads TGCGCCAGCAGCCAAGATTTATCGACAGGGGGAGGAGGTACGCAGTATTTT. Amino acid sequence: CASSQDLSTGGGGTQYF.

The rearrangement uses TRBV5-4 and TRBJ2-5; D remains unclear. The germline V gene has CDR1 SGHNT and CDR2 YYREEE (reference sequence). The V gene lost 2 bases and the J gene lost 2 bases, with 10 bases spanning the gap. The CDR3 is 14 amino acids. This CDR3 reads CASSFRSSQETQYF. CDR3 nucleotides: TGTGCCAGCAGCTTTCGCAGTTCACAAGAGACCCAGTACTTC.

The genes are TRBV9 and TRBJ2-2, with 8 bases matching TRBD1. The V and J ends lost 3 bases and 15 bases, in that order; junction bases with no gene match: 4. Germline V gene sequence: CDR1 SGDLS, CDR2 YYNGEE. The CDR3 spans 11 residues. DNA for the CDR3: TGTGCCAGCAGCGGACACAGGGGGGTGTTTTTT. Translating gives CASSGHRGVFF.

The table lists this clone with a few counts. The V call is TRBV6-1, the J call TRBJ1-2; the match to TRBD1 covers 7 bases. This CDR3 region has 14 residues. Trimming at V came to 1 base and at J to 6 bases, leaving 5 bases not matched to a gene. Germline V lookup: CDR1 MNHNS, CDR2 SASEGT. CDR3 loop: CASSEGTGGDGYTF. The CDR3 DNA sequence: TGTGCCAGCAGTGAAGGGACAGGAGGAGATGGCTACACCTTC.

J is TRBJ1-2 and V is TRBV7-2; weak D call: TRBD1 (5 bases). V was clipped by 5 bases and J by 2 bases, with 9 bases between them. Germline V lookup: CDR1 SGHTA, CDR2 FQGNSA. The CDR3 contains 13 residues. This CDR3 reads CASSQDRNYGYTF. For the CDR3, the DNA is TGTGCCAGCAGCCAAGACAGAAACTATGGCTACACCTTC.

This sequence joins TRBV5-1 and TRBJ2-1; 14 bases fit TRBD2. Germline lookup yields CDR1 SGHRS and CDR2 YFSETQ. The ends lost 3 bases at V and 7 bases at J; junction bases unmatched: 3. The CDR3 runs to 15 residues. The chain's CDR3 is CASSSWTSGGNEQFF. CDR3 DNA: TGCGCCAGCAGCTCATGGACTAGCGGGGGGAATGAGCAGTTCTTC.

The rearrangement joins TRBV7-2 to TRBJ2-5, with TRBD2 as a possible D gene (6 bases). Trimming left V 11 bases short and J 5 bases short, with 24 bases between. This CDR3 has 15 amino acids. CDR1 and CDR2 from the germline V gene are SGHTA and FQGNSA. The CDR3 here is CAGGPRFGSGETQYF. The CDR3, as DNA: TGTGCCGGCGGCCCTAGGTTTGGCAGCGGGGAGACCCAGTACTTC.

CDR3 DNA sequence: TGTGCCAGCAGTTTTAGGTACGGGGAAGAGACCCAGTACTTC. Encoded protein: CASSFRYGEETQYF. The chain employs TRBV27 and TRBJ2-5; the D gene is possibly TRBD2 (5 bases). The CDR3 runs 14 residues. V shed 3 bases and J shed 3 bases, with 11 bases lying between them. The V gene's germline CDR1 is MNHEY and CDR2 SMNVEV (reference sequence).

The CDR3 DNA reads TGTGCCAGCAGCTTCGGTAGAACAGATACGCAGTATTTT. Its protein is CASSFGRTDTQYF. The rearrangement uses TRBV6-6 and TRBJ2-3; D not certain. V was pared by 6 bases and J by 3 bases, with 10 bases between. This CDR3 is 13 amino acids long. Looked up from germline, CDR1 is MNHNY and CDR2 is SVGAGI (reference sequence).

The chain uses TRBV19 and TRBJ2-7; 10 bases match TRBD1. Trimming cost V 4 bases and J 4 bases; bases outside gene matches: 7. CDR1 and CDR2 from the germline V gene are LNHDA and SQIVND (reference sequence). This CDR3 region has 15 residues. CDR3 in amino acids: CASSRRTGGKYEQYF. CDR3 in DNA: TGTGCCAGTAGTAGACGGACAGGGGGTAAGTACGAGCAGTACTTC.

The chain joins TRBV28 to TRBJ1-3; D gene ambiguous. CDR1 and CDR2 (germline): MDHEN, SYDVKM. Trimming left V 6 bases short and J 1 base short, with 10 bases between. There are 14 residues in the CDR3. Written as DNA, the CDR3 is TGTGCCAGCAGACGCACAGTATCTGGAAACACCATATATTTT. Residues: CASRRTVSGNTIYF.

The chain recombines TRBV5-8 with TRBJ2-1; 8 nucleotides line up with TRBD1. With V trimmed by 0 bases and J by 7 bases, 0 bases remained unmatched. This CDR3 is 13 amino acids long. Germline V gives CDR1 SGHTS, CDR2 YDEGEE. The CDR3 DNA reads TGTGCCAGCAGCTTGGGACAGGGGAATGAGCAGTTCTTC. Translation gives CASSLGQGNEQFF.

V gene TRBV7-9 combines with J gene TRBJ1-1; TRBD1 agrees at 8 bases. Germline values: CDR1 SEHNR, CDR2 FQNEAQ (reference sequence). V lost 10 bases to trimming and J lost 5 bases; unmatched junction nucleotides: 12. The CDR3 has 14 amino acids. CDR3 residues: CATTGRGPGTEAFF. CDR3 nucleotides: TGTGCCACCACGGGCAGGGGGCCGGGGACTGAAGCTTTCTTT.

The chain couples TRBV4-3 to TRBJ2-7; TRBD2 is a possible D gene (6 bases). CDR3 size: 14 residues. The V end lost 4 bases, the J end lost 0 bases, and 10 bases lay between the germline ends. The germline gives CDR1 LGHNA, CDR2 YSLEER. The CDR3 DNA sequence: TGCGCCAGCAGCCGGGCGCGGGACTCCTACGAGCAGTACTTC. It translates to CASSRARDSYEQYF.